The 5 T cell receptor beta chains listed next were all sequenced from one sample in a study of human T cells and chemical hapten exposure. Described time point: patch test 3, about 24 weeks after DPC sensitization. Treatment here: therapeutic diphenylcyclopropenone sensitization with weekly scalp DPC. Using its own MiXCR run on the RACE reads, TCRdb lists one record per CDR3 protein. The data hold about 71,000 distinct CDR3 sequences, with 11% observed a single time. The specimen was whole blood, collected in connection with sensitization to the hapten diphenylcyclopropenone (DPC). Source of these receptors: a woman between 45 and 65 years old with alopecia areata. Some clones in this sample may be carry-over from other donors' samples.

This clonotype appeared a few times. The chain couples TRBV5-1 to TRBJ1-6, with a tentative D call TRBD1 (6 bases). The CDR3 is 16 residues long. Trimming took off 4 bases at V and 0 bases at J, with 11 bases between the two ends. Germline loops: CDR1 SGHRS, CDR2 YFSETQ. In DNA, the CDR3 is TGCGCCAGCAGCCCGCGGACAGCCTCCTATAATTCACCCCTCCACTTT. It encodes CASSPRTASYNSPLHF.

This clonotype showed up many times. This rearrangement joins TRBV18 to TRBJ2-7; TRBD1 matches 8 bases. CDR1 KGHSH and CDR2 LQKENI come from the germline V gene. This CDR3 spans 15 amino acids. Losses at the gene ends were 3 bases for V and 1 base for J; bases not matched to a gene: 5. The CDR3 sequence: CASSPGTGESYEQYF. CDR3 nucleotide sequence: TGTGCCAGCTCACCCGGGACAGGTGAATCCTACGAGCAGTACTTC.

This clonotype was seen more than once but under ten times. The V gene is TRBV29-1, the J gene TRBJ1-2; D remains ambiguous. Germline V gene sequence: CDR1 SQVTM, CDR2 ANQGSEA. Trimming left V 4 bases short and J 4 bases short, with 16 bases between. The CDR3 length is 14 residues. The DNA of the CDR3 is TGCAGCGTTGGCTTAGGCAGGAGCAGCTATGGCTACACCTTC. Its protein is CSVGLGRSSYGYTF.

The chain combines TRBV4-2 with TRBJ2-7, with D perhaps given as TRBD1 or TRBD2 (6 bases each). This CDR3 is built from 17 residues. The V end lost 3 bases, the J end lost 0 bases, and 18 bases lay between the germline ends. CDR1 and CDR2 from the germline V gene are LGHNA and YNFKEQ. The CDR3 region is CASSQFPGATSSYEQYF. The CDR3 nucleotides read TGTGCCAGCAGCCAGTTCCCGGGGGCGACCTCCTCCTACGAGCAGTACTTC.

This clonotype was counted between two and nine times. The chain links TRBV16 to TRBJ2-1; D gene ambiguous. V lost 3 bases and J 3 bases, leaving 3 bases between the germline ends. CDR1 and CDR2 from the germline V gene are KGHSY and FQNENV. The CDR3 extends over 12 amino acids. CDR3 region: CASSHVYNEQFF. In DNA form, the CDR3 reads TGTGCCAGCAGCCATGTCTACAATGAGCAGTTCTTC. The entire variable domain, with the rest obtained from reference TRBV16 and TRBJ2-1, is as follows: GEEVAQTPKHLVRGEGQKAKLYCAPIKGHSYVFWYQQVLKNEFKFLISFQNENVFDETGMPKERFSAKCLPNSPCSLEIQATKLEDSAVYFCASSHVYNEQFFGPGTRLTVL.